The sequence of this T cell receptor (beta chain) was determined in a study of T cells in Graves' hyperthyroidism and ophthalmopathy. Researchers defined stable Graves' hyperthyroidism as no ophthalmopathy progression within 18 months. Patients showing uncontrolled infection, other autoimmune disease, pregnancy or lactation were ineligible. Notes on this clonotype: The antigen is not known. The junction shows a germline mismatch at one end, possibly a read error.

CDR3 length: 14 amino acids. CDR1 MNHEY and CDR2 SVGEGT come from the germline V gene. RNA transcripts served as the template for amplifying TCR beta CDR3 regions. HTBI primers were the set used in a first-round RT-PCR of the TCR CDR3. Via MiXCR, TCRdb re-called the multiplex PCR reads, giving one row per CDR3 protein. The repertoire holds over 700,000 distinct CDR3 sequences, with roughly a third as singletons. General study findings and limits: A 13 V-J signature model discriminated ophthalmopathy versus stable hyperthyroidism. Ophthalmopathy got predicted by the model a median approximately 6.4 months before its onset.

The specimen sequenced was blood. This clonotype originated in a woman between 35 and 50 years old with Graves' hyperthyroidism. The rearrangement uses TRBV6-2 or TRBV6-3 and TRBJ1-1; D unresolved. CDR3 loop: CASSPVSGRTEASF. As DNA, the CDR3 is TGTGCCAGCAGCCCCGTGAGTGGGAGGACTGAAGCTTCCTTT.